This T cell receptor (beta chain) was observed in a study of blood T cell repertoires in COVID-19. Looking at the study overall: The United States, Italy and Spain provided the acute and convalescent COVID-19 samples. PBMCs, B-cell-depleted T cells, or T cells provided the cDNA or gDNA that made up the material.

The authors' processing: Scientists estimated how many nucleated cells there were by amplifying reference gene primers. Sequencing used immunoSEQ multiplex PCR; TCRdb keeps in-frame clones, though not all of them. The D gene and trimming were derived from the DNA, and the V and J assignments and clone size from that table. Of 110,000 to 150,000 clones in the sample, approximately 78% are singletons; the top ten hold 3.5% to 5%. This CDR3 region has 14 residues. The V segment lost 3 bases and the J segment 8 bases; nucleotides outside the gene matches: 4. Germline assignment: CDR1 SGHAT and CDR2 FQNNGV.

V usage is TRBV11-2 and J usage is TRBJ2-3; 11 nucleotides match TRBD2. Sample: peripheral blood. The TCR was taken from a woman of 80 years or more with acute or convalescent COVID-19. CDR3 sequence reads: CASSFSGGASTQYF. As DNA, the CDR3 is TGTGCCAGCAGCTTTAGCGGGGGGGCCTCTACGCAGTATTTT.